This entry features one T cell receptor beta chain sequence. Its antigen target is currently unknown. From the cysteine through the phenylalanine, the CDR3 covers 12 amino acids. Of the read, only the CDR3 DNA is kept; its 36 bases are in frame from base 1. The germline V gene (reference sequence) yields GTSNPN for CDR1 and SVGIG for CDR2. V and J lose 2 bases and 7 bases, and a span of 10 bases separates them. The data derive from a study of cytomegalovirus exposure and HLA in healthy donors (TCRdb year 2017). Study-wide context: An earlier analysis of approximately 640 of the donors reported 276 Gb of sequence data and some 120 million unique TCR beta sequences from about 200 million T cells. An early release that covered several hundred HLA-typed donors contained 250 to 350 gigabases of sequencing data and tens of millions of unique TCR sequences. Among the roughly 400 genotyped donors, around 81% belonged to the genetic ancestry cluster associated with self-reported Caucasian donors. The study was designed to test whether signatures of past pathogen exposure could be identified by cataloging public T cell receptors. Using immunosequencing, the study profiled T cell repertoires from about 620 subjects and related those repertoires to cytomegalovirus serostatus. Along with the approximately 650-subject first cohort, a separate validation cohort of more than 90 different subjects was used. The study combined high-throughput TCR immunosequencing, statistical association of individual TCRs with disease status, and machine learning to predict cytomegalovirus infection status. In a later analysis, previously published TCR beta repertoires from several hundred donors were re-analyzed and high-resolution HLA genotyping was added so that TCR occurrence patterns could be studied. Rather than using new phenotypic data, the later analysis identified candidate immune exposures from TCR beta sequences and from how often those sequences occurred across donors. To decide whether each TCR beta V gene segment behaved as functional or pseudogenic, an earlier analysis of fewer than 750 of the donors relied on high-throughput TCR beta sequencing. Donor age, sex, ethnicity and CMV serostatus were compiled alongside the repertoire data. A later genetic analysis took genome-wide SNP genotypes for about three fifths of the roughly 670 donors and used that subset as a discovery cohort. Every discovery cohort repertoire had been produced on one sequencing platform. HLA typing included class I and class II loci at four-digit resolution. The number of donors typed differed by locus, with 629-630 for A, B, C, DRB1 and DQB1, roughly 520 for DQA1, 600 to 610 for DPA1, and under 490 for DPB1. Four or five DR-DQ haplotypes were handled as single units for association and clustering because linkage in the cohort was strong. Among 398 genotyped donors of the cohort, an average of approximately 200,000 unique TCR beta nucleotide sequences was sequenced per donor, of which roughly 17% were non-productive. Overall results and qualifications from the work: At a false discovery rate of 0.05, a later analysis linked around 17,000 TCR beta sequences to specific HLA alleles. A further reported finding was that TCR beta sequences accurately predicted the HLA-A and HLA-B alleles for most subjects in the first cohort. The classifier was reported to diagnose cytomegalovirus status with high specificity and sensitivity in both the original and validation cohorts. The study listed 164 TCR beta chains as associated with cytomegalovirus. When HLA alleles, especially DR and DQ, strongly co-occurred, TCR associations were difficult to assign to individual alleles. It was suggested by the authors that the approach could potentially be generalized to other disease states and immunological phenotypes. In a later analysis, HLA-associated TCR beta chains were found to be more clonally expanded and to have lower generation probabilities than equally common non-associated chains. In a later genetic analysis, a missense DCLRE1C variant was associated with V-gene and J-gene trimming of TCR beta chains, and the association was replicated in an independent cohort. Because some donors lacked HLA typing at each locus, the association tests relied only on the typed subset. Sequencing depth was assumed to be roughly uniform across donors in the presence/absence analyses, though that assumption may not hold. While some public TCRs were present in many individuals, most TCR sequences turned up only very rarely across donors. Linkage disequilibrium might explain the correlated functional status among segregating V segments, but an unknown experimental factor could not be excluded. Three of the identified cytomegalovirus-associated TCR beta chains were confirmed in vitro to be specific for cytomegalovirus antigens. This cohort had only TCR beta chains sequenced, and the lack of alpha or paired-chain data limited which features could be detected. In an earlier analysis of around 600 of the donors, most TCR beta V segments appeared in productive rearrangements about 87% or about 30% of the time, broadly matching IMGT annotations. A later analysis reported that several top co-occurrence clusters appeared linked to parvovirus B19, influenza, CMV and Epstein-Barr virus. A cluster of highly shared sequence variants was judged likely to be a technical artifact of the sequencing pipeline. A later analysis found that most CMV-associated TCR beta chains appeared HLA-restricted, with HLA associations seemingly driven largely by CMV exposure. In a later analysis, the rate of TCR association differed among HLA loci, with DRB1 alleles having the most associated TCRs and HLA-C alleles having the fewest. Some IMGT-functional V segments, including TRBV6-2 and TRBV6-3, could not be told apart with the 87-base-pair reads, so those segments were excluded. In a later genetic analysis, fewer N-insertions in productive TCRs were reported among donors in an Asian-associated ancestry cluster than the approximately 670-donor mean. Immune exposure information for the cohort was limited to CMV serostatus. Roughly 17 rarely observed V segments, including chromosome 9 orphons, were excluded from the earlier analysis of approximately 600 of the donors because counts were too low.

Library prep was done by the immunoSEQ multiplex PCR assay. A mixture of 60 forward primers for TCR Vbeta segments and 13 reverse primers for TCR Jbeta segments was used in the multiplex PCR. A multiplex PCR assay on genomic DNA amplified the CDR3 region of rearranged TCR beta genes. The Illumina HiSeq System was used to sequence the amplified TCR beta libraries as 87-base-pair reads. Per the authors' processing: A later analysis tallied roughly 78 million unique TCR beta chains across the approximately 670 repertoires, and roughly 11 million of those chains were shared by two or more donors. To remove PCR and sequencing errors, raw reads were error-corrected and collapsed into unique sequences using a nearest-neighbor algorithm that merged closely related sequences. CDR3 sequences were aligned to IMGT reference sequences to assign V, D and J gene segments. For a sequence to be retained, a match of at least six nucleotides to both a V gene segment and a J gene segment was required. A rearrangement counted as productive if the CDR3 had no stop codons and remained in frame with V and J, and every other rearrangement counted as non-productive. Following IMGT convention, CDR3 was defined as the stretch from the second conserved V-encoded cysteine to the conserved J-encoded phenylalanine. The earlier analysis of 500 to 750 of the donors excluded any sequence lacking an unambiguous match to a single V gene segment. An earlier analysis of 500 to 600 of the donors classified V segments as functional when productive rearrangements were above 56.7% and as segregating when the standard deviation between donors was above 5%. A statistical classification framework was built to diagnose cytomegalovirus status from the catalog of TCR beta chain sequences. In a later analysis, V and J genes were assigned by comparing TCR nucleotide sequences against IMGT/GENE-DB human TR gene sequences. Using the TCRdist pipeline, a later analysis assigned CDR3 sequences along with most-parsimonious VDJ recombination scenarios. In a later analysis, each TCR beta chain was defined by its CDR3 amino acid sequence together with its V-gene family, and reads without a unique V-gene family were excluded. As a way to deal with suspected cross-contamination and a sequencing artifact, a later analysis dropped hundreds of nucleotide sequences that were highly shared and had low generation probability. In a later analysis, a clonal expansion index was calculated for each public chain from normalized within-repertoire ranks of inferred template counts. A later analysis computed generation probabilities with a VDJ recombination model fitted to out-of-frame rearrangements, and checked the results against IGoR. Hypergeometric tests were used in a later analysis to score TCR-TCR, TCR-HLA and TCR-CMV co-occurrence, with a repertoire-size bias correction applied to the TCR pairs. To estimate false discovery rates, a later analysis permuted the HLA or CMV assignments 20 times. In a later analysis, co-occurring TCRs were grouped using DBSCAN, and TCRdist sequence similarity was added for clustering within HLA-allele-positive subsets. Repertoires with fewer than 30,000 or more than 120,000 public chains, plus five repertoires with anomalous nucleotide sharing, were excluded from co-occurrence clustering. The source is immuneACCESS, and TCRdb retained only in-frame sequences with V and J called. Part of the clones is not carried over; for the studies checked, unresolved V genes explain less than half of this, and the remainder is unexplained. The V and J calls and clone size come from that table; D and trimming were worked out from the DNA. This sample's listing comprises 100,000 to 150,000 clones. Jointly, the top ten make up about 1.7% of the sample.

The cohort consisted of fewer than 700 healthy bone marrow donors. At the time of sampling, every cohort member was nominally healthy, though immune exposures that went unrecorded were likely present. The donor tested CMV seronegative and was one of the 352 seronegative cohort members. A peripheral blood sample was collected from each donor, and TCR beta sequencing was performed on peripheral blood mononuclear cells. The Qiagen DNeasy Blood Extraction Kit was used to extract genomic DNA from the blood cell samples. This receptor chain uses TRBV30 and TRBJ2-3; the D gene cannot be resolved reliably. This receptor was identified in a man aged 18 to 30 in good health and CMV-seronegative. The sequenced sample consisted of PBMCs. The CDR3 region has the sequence CAWSSTGYTQYF. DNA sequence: TGTGCCTGGAGTTCAACCGGTTATACGCAGTATTTT.